These 30 T cell receptor beta chains share one sample of origin, sequenced in a study of T-cell reconstitution after alpha-beta-depleted transplantation in children. TCRbeta library preparation incorporated unique molecular identifiers. TCRdb fed the PCR reads into MiXCR, producing one record per CDR3 protein. This table holds nearly 200,000 distinct CDR3 sequences, approximately 6% found once. The sample was PBMCs, taken before TCRalphabeta/CD19-depleted stem cell transplant. The receptors here all came from a girl under three years old with combined immunodeficiency, due to receive a stem cell transplant.

This clonotype was recorded at least ten times. This rearrangement joins TRBV7-3 to TRBJ1-5, with D maybe TRBD1 (6 bases). CDR1 and CDR2 from the germline V gene are SGHTA and FQGTGA. Trimming stripped 0 bases from V and 0 bases from J, with 24 bases between. This CDR3 spans 21 amino acids. The CDR3 loop reads CASSLTLRGDTETASNQPQHF. The CDR3 DNA is TGTGCCAGCAGCTTAACTTTAAGGGGGGATACAGAGACAGCTAGCAATCAGCCCCAGCATTTT. The full variable domain, rest sourced from reference TRBV7-3 and TRBJ1-5, is GAGVSQTPSNKVTEKGKYVELRCDPISGHTALYWYRQSLGQGPEFLIYFQGTGAADDSGLPNDRFFAVRPEGSVSTLKIQRTERGDSAVYLCASSLTLRGDTETASNQPQHFGDGTRLSIL.

This clonotype has ten or more counts. The chain couples TRBV7-2 to TRBJ2-1; tentatively, D is TRBD2 (5 bases). Germline V lookup: CDR1 SGHTA, CDR2 FQGNSA. This CDR3 is built from 14 residues. The V end was cut by 7 bases, the J end by 7 bases, with 17 bases between. The CDR3 nucleotides read TGTGCCAGCAAACGGTTTGGGCGGGCAAATGAGCAGTTCTTC. It codes for CASKRFGRANEQFF.

This clonotype came up many times. The J gene is TRBJ2-7, the V gene TRBV20-1; D not resolved. Trimming cost V 5 bases and J 6 bases, with 14 bases left between them. The CDR3 consists of 12 residues. Germline V gene data show CDR1 as DFQATT and CDR2 as SNEGSKA (reference sequence). The CDR3 nucleotides read TGCAGTGCTGACCTGTTCCCTTTCGAGCAGTACTTC. As protein: CSADLFPFEQYF.

There are many counts of this clonotype. The chain is built from TRBV12-3 or TRBV12-4 and TRBJ1-1, with D perhaps matching TRBD1 (6 bases). V was cut by 7 bases and J by 10 bases, with 19 bases left in between. The CDR3 spans 13 residues. CDR3 residues: CASTVTGRVRAFF. The CDR3 DNA reads TGTGCCAGCACCGTAACAGGGAGGGTTCGAGCTTTCTTT.

In this sample, this clonotype turned up many times. The chain couples TRBV20-1 to TRBJ2-5, with 7 bases that match TRBD2. This CDR3 is built from 15 residues. With V trimmed by 4 bases and J by 3 bases, 11 bases remained unmatched. From germline, CDR1 is DFQATT and CDR2 SNEGSKA (reference sequence). CDR3 in amino acids: CSAKALATIEETQYF. For the CDR3, the DNA is TGCAGTGCTAAGGCACTAGCGACCATAGAAGAGACCCAGTACTTC.

This clonotype was counted ten times or more. This chain joins TRBV2 and TRBJ2-1; 7 bases map to TRBD2. The CDR3 spans 15 residues. V was pared by 7 bases and J by 0 bases, with 6 bases of the junction left unmatched. In germline, CDR1 is SNHLY, CDR2 FYNNEI. The CDR3 DNA follows: TGTGCCAGCAACCCAGCGGGGAGCTCCTACAATGAGCAGTTCTTC. It yields the protein CASNPAGSSYNEQFF.

At least ten counts were recorded for this clonotype. This rearrangement joins TRBV27 to TRBJ2-7, with 8 nucleotides matching TRBD1. J lost 5 bases, V lost 2 bases, and 8 bases had no gene match. Germline V lookup: CDR1 MNHEY, CDR2 SMNVEV (reference sequence). This CDR3 region has 15 residues. CDR3 in amino acids: CASSLEWTGSHEQYF. The CDR3 nucleotides read TGTGCCAGCAGTTTAGAGTGGACAGGGAGCCACGAGCAGTACTTC.

This clonotype was observed a single time. A clone one base away is much larger, so this may be a read error. This rearrangement joins TRBV20-1 to TRBJ2-7; 8 bases fit TRBD1. Germline-derived CDR1 and CDR2 are DFQATT and SNEGSKA (reference sequence). The length of the CDR3 is 14 residues. V shed 6 bases and J 2 bases; nucleotides not matched to a gene: 9. The CDR3, as DNA: TGCAGTGCCCTCTGCGGACAGGGTCCCTACGAGCAGTACTTC. This encodes CSALCGQGPYEQYF.

The rearrangement links TRBV7-2 to TRBJ2-3, with TRBD2 identical over 14 bases. The V segment lost 0 bases and the J segment 7 bases; nucleotides outside the gene matches: 27. CDR1 SGHTA and CDR2 FQGNSA come from the germline V gene. This CDR3 spans 24 amino acids. DNA of the CDR3: TGTGCCAGCAGCTTAGCCCTGGGACTAGCGGGAGTCGGGGGGACTTTGGGAGGACTTCATACGCAGTATTTT. Protein product: CASSLALGLAGVGGTLGGLHTQYF.

This clonotype was counted only a few times. This rearrangement joins TRBV20-1 to TRBJ2-7; 8 bases line up with TRBD2. Germline V gene sequence: CDR1 DFQATT, CDR2 SNEGSKA (reference sequence). The CDR3 is made up of 13 amino acids. V shed 2 bases and J 2 bases; nucleotides not matched to a gene: 2. In DNA, the CDR3 is TGCAGTGCTAGAATAGCGGGGCCCTACGAGCAGTACTTC. As protein: CSARIAGPYEQYF.

The sample holds many counts of this clonotype. CDR3 loop: CASSLYGSNYGYTF. Written as DNA, the CDR3 is TGCGCCAGCAGCTTGTATGGGTCGAACTATGGCTACACCTTC. V gene TRBV5-1 combines with J gene TRBJ1-2; D remains ambiguous. CDR1 and CDR2 (germline): SGHRS, YFSETQ. V dropped 1 base and J dropped 2 bases, with 9 bases sitting between them. This CDR3 has 14 amino acids. Using reference TRBV5-1 and TRBJ1-2 for the parts outside the CDR3, the full variable domain is KAGVTQTPRYLIKTRGQQVTLSCSPISGHRSVSWYQQTPGQGLQFLFEYFSETQRNKGNFPGRFSGRQFSNSRSEMNVSTLELGDSALYLCASSLYGSNYGYTFGSGTRLTVV.

At least ten counts were recorded for this clonotype. The V gene is TRBV9, the J gene TRBJ2-7; TRBD1 agrees at 8 bases. V dropped 2 bases and J dropped 5; count of bases not matched to a gene: 6. Germline V gene lookup returns CDR1 SGDLS and CDR2 YYNGEE. CDR3 length: 14 amino acids. In DNA form, the CDR3 reads TGTGCCAGCAGCGTCCTCGGACAGGGAGACGAGCAGTACTTC. Encoded protein: CASSVLGQGDEQYF.

This clonotype was picked up many times. The chain has TRBV9 and TRBJ2-2, with D perhaps assigned TRBD1 or TRBD2 (6 bases each). This CDR3 comprises 16 residues. With 0 bases removed from V and 4 bases from J, the gap between germline ends came to 13 bases. Germline values: CDR1 SGDLS, CDR2 YYNGEE. The CDR3 region is CASSVAWGAVTGELFF. Written as DNA, the CDR3 is TGTGCCAGCAGCGTAGCTTGGGGGGCGGTCACCGGGGAGCTGTTTTTT.

This clonotype was counted at least ten times. V gene TRBV20-1 combines with J gene TRBJ2-5, with 12 bases aligning to TRBD2. The V gene end was trimmed by 1 base and the J gene end by 5 bases; junction bases not matched to a gene: 5. The CDR3 contains 15 residues. CDR1 DFQATT and CDR2 SNEGSKA come from the germline V gene (reference sequence). The CDR3 region is CSARVTSGGLETQYF. As DNA, the CDR3 is TGCAGTGCTAGAGTTACTAGCGGGGGGCTCGAGACCCAGTACTTC.

This chain joins TRBV5-6 and TRBJ2-5; TRBD2 might be the D (6 bases). The V and J ends lost 4 bases and 4 bases respectively, with 26 bases between them. The CDR3 is made up of 18 amino acids. Per the germline V gene, CDR1 is SGHDT and CDR2 is YYEEEE. The CDR3 sequence is CASSLRIWRGERIETQYF. CDR3 DNA: TGTGCCAGCAGCCTTCGGATATGGCGGGGAGAAAGGATAGAGACCCAGTACTTC.

This clonotype appeared many times. The V call is TRBV7-9, the J call TRBJ2-7; no definite D call. V lost 3 bases and J 0 bases, leaving 6 bases between the germline ends. Germline V gene data show CDR1 as SEHNR and CDR2 as FQNEAQ (reference sequence). The CDR3 length is 13 residues. In nucleotides, the CDR3 is TGTGCCAGCAGCTTCGAGAGCTCCTACGAGCAGTACTTC. Translation gives CASSFESSYEQYF.

This clonotype was detected many times. The chain is built from TRBV7-9 and TRBJ2-7; 7 bases align to TRBD1. The V segment lost 6 bases and the J segment 1 base; nucleotides outside the gene matches: 3. The germline V gene has CDR1 SEHNR and CDR2 FQNEAQ (reference sequence). The CDR3 is made up of 13 amino acids. CDR3 sequence: CASREQGSYEQYF. CDR3 bases: TGTGCCAGCAGAGAACAGGGGTCCTACGAGCAGTACTTC.

Note on this clonotype: This may stem from a read error, because a much larger clone lies one nucleotide away. J is TRBJ2-1 and V is TRBV20-1, with 9 bases identical to TRBD2. The CDR3 spans 16 residues. V lost 0 bases and J lost 10; bases outside the gene matches: 13. From germline, CDR1 is DFQATT and CDR2 SNEGSKA (reference sequence). CDR3 sequence (DNA): TGCAGTGCTAGAGATTTGTGGCGGGAGGGCCCCTACGAGCAGTTCTTC. This sequence encodes CSARDLWREGPYEQFF.

This clonotype was seen at least ten times. The chain links TRBV7-9 to TRBJ1-1, with 7 bases matching TRBD1. Germline CDR1 is SEHNR and CDR2 is FQNEAQ (reference sequence). V shed 4 bases and J 6 bases; nucleotides not matched to a gene: 5. The CDR3 length is 13 residues. CDR3 sequence reads: CASSYPDRAEAFF. The CDR3 nucleotides are TGTGCCAGCAGCTATCCCGACAGGGCTGAAGCTTTCTTT. Full variable domain (missing parts from reference TRBV7-9 and TRBJ1-1): DTGVSQNPRHKITKRGQNVTFRCDPISEHNRLYWYRQTLGQGPEFLTYFQNEAQLEKSRLLSDRFSAERPKGSFSTLEIQRTEQGDSAMYLCASSYPDRAEAFFGQGTRLTVV.

This clonotype was detected many times. CDR3 residues: CSAAAPNTGELFF. CDR3 nucleotides: TGCAGTGCTGCCGCCCCCAACACCGGGGAGCTGTTTTTT. This chain joins TRBV20-1 and TRBJ2-2, with no clear D. Germline V gene lookup returns CDR1 DFQATT and CDR2 SNEGSKA (reference sequence). The V gene lost 5 bases and the J gene lost 2 bases, with 9 bases spanning the gap. The CDR3 contains 13 residues.

In this sample, this clonotype turned up many times. The chain joins TRBV4-1 to TRBJ2-7; 8 bases agree with TRBD1. Trimming took 4 bases from V and 2 from J; bases not matched to a gene: 4. Germline V lookup: CDR1 MGHRA, CDR2 YSYEKL. This CDR3 has 14 residues. The CDR3 protein is CASSLQGDTYEQYF. For the CDR3, the DNA is TGCGCCAGCAGCCTACAGGGGGACACCTACGAGCAGTACTTC.

This clonotype was observed at least ten times. This CDR3 is CASSLWTGTFEKLFF. Written as DNA, the CDR3 is TGTGCCAGCAGCTTATGGACAGGGACTTTTGAAAAACTGTTTTTT. The chain uses TRBV7-2 and TRBJ1-4, with 8 bases aligning to TRBD1. CDR3 length: 15 amino acids. The trim removed 2 bases at V and 7 bases at J, leaving 6 bases unmatched. The germline V gene has CDR1 SGHTA and CDR2 FQGNSA.

This rearrangement joins TRBV29-1 to TRBJ2-2; the match to TRBD1 covers 7 bases. The CDR3 sequence is 12 residues long. The germline V gene encodes CDR1 SQVTM and CDR2 ANQGSEA. The J segment lost 10 bases and the V segment lost 7 bases, leaving 9 bases of the junction unmatched. Here the CDR3 reads CSAGTGVVELFF. Written as DNA, the CDR3 is TGCAGCGCGGGTACAGGGGTGGTGGAGCTGTTTTTT.

This clonotype was recorded many times. The chain carries TRBV10-3 and TRBJ1-5; TRBD1 aligns across 9 bases. The CDR3 consists of 12 residues. Germline V gives CDR1 ENHRY, CDR2 SYGVKD. The CDR3 is CCVQGADQPQHF. In DNA form, the CDR3 reads TGTTGCGTACAGGGGGCGGATCAGCCCCAGCATTTT.

This clonotype was detected many times. The chain couples TRBV9 to TRBJ1-6, with D maybe TRBD1 (6 bases). Germline CDR1 reads SGDLS; CDR2 reads YYNGEE. There are 13 residues in the CDR3. V was shortened by 3 bases and J by 11 bases, with 12 bases between the two germline ends. CDR3 DNA: TGTGCCAGCAGCGCGGGGGGGGCGCCACCCCTCCACTTT. It encodes CASSAGGAPPLHF.

This clonotype was detected a few times. This sequence joins TRBV13 and TRBJ1-3; D might be TRBD1 (5 bases). Germline CDR1 reads PRHDT; CDR2 reads FYEKMQ (reference sequence). V was cut by 5 bases and J by 1 base, with 33 bases left in between. This CDR3 region has 22 residues. The CDR3 region is CASSLEWGEVGETPQSGNTIYF. CDR3 DNA sequence: TGTGCCAGCAGCCTTGAATGGGGTGAGGTGGGGGAAACCCCCCAGTCTGGAAACACCATATATTTT.

This clonotype was detected ten times or more. The chain uses TRBV4-2 and TRBJ2-1; 12 nucleotides match TRBD2. The germline V gene encodes CDR1 LGHNA and CDR2 YNFKEQ. Trimming took 1 base from V and 0 from J; bases not matched to a gene: 7. The CDR3 spans 19 residues. For the CDR3, the DNA is TGTGCCAGCAGCCAAGGACTAGCGGGGGCCCAAAGCTCCTACAATGAGCAGTTCTTC. Translating gives CASSQGLAGAQSSYNEQFF.

This clonotype was picked up many times. The rearrangement joins TRBV12-3 or TRBV12-4 to TRBJ1-1, with D uncertain. Trimming pared 2 bases from V and 4 bases from J, leaving 17 bases between. The CDR3 sequence is 16 residues long. This chain's CDR3 is CASSLSYDGRSTEAFF. The CDR3 nucleotides are TGTGCCAGCAGTTTAAGCTACGACGGGCGGAGCACTGAAGCTTTCTTT.

This clonotype was found many times. The CDR3 sequence is CASSQDHIGGQFF. The DNA for the CDR3 is TGTGCCAGCAGCCAAGATCATATCGGTGGGCAGTTCTTC. J is TRBJ2-1 and V is TRBV4-2; D call uncertain. V gave up 0 bases and J gave up 12 bases, with 12 bases separating them. From germline, CDR1 is LGHNA and CDR2 YNFKEQ. The CDR3 is 13 amino acids.

This clonotype was recorded at least ten times. The V and J genes are TRBV5-1 and TRBJ1-1, with D uncertain. Trimming took 0 bases from V and 5 from J, leaving 5 bases between them. The CDR3 runs 12 residues. CDR1 is SGHRS, CDR2 YFSETQ, per germline. CDR3 nucleotides: TGCGCCAGCAGCTTGGTTGGTACTGAAGCTTTCTTT. Translated: CASSLVGTEAFF.